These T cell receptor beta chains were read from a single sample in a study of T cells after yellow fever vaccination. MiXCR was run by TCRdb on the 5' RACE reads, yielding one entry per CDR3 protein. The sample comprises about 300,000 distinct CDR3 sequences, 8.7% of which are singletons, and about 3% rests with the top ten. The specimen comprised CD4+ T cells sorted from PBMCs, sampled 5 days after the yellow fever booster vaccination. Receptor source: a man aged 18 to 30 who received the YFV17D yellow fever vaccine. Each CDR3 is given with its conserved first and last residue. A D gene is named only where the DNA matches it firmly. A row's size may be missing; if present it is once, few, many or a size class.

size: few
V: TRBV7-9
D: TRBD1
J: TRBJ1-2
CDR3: CASSQRQGIATF
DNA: TGTGCCAGCAGCCAGAGACAGGGGATCGCCACCTTC

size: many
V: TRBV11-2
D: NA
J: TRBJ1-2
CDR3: CASSLGRRGGYTF
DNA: TGTGCCAGCAGCCTGGGGAGAAGAGGAGGCTACACCTTC

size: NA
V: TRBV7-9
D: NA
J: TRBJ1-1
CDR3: CASSLVAGVEAFF
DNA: TGTGCCAGCAGCTTAGTGGCGGGGGTTGAAGCTTTCTTT

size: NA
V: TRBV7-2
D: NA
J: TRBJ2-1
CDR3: CASSPALVHNEQFF
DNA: TGTGCCAGCAGCCCGGCCCTTGTTCACAATGAGCAGTTCTTC

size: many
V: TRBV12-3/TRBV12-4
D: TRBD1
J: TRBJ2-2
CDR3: CASSRRGQGDGELFF
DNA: TGTGCCAGCAGTCGCCGAGGACAGGGCGACGGGGAGCTGTTTTTT

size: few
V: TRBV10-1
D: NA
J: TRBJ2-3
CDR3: CASSESLGGGPSTDTQYF
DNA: TGCGCCAGCAGTGAGTCGCTTGGTGGGGGCCCTAGCACAGATACGCAGTATTTT

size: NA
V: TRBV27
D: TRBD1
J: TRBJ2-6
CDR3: CASSSGQGASGANVLTF
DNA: TGTGCCAGCAGTTCCGGACAGGGGGCCTCTGGGGCCAACGTCCTGACTTTC

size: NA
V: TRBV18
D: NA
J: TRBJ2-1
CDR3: CASSRASGDNEQFF
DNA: TGTGCCAGCTCACGTGCCTCGGGGGACAATGAGCAGTTCTTC

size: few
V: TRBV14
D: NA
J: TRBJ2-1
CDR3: CASSQDRATGSYSYNEQFF
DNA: TGTGCCAGCAGCCAAGATAGGGCCACAGGGTCTTACTCCTACAATGAGCAGTTCTTC

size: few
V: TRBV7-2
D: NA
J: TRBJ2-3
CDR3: CASSLSRVTDTQYF
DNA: TGTGCCAGCAGCTTATCAAGAGTAACAGATACGCAGTATTTT

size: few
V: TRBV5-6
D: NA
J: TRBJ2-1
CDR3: CASSFDTYNEQFF
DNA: TGTGCCAGCAGCTTCGACACTTACAATGAGCAGTTCTTC

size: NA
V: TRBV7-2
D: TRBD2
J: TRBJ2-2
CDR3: CASSQFSGATGELFF
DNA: TGTGCCAGCAGCCAATTTAGCGGGGCCACCGGGGAGCTGTTTTTT

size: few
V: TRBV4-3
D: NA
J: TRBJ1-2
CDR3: CASSQDRSPIYGYTF
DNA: TGCGCCAGCAGCCAAGATCGTTCGCCAATCTATGGCTACACCTTC

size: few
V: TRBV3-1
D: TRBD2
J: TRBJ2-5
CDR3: CASSHLAGDLQETQYF
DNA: TGTGCCAGCAGCCACCTAGCGGGGGACCTACAAGAGACCCAGTACTTC

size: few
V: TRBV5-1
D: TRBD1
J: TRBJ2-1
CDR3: CASSPTGTGVLNEQFF
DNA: TGCGCCAGCAGCCCGACCGGGACAGGGGTCTTAAATGAGCAGTTCTTC

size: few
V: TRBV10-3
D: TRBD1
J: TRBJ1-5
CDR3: CAISGTGDQPQHF
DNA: TGTGCCATCAGTGGGACAGGAGATCAGCCCCAGCATTTT

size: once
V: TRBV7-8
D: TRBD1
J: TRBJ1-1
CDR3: CASSLEDREAFF
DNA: TGTGCCAGCAGTTTAGAGGACAGGGAAGCTTTCTTT

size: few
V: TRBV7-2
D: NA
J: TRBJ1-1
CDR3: CASSFGPVMNTEAFF
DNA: TGTGCCAGCAGCTTCGGCCCGGTGATGAACACTGAAGCTTTCTTT

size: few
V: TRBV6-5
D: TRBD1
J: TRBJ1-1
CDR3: CASSYALLTGPNTEAFF
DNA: TGTGCCAGCAGTTACGCGTTGTTGACAGGGCCTAACACTGAAGCTTTCTTT

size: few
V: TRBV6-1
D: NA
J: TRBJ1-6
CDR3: CASSGRQDSPLHF
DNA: TGTGCCAGCAGTGGGCGACAAGACTCACCCCTCCACTTT

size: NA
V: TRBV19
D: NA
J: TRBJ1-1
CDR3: CATQHMNTEAFF
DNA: TGTGCCACTCAACATATGAACACTGAAGCTTTCTTT

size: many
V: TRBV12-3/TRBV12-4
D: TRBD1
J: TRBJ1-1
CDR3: CASRTEQGRNTEAFF
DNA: TGTGCCAGCAGGACAGAACAGGGGCGGAACACTGAAGCTTTCTTT

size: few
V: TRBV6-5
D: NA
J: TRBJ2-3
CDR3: CASIGAYTDTQYF
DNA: TGTGCCAGCATAGGGGCGTACACAGATACGCAGTATTTT